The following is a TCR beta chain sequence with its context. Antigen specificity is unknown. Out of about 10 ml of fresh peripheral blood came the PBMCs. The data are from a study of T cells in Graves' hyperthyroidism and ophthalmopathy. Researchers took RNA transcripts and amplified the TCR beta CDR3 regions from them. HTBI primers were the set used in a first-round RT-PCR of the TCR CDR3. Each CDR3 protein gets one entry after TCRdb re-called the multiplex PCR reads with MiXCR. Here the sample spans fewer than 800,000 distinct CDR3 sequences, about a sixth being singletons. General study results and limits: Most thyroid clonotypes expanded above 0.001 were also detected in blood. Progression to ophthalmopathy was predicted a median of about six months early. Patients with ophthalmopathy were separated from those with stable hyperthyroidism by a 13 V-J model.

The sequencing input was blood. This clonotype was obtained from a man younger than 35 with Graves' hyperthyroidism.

CDR3 DNA: TGTGCCAGCACTCCAACTGGACAGGAGTCCACTGAAGCTTTCTTT. As protein: CASTPTGQESTEAFF. V is TRBV11-2 and J is TRBJ1-1, with TRBD1 identical over 7 bases. In germline, CDR1 is SGHAT, CDR2 FQNNGV. V was clipped by 7 bases and J by 4 bases; unmatched bases: 12. The CDR3 is made up of 15 amino acids.